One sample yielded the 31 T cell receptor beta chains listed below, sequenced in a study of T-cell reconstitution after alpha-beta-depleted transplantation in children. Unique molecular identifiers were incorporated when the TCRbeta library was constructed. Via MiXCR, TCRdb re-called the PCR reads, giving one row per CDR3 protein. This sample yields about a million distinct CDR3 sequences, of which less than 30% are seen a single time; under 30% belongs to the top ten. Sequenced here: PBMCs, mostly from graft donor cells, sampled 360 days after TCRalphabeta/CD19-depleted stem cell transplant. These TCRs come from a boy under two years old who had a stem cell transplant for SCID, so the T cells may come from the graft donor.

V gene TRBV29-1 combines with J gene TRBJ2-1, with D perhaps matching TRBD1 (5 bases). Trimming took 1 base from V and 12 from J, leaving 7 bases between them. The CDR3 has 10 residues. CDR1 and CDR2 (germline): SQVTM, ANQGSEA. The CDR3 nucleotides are TGCAGCGTTGAAGGGACACGGCAGTTCTTC. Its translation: CSVEGTRQFF.

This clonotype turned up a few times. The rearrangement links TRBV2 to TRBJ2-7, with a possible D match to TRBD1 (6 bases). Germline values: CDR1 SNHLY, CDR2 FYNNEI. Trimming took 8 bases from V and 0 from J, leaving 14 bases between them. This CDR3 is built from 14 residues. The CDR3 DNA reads TGTGCCAGCGGGCCCCGGGACACCTCCTACGAGCAGTACTTC. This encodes CASGPRDTSYEQYF.

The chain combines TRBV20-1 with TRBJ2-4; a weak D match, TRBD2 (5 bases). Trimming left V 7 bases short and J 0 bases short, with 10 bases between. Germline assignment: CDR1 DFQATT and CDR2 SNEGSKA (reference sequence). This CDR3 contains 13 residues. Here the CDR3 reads CSGLSLAKNIQYF. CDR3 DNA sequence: TGCAGTGGACTATCTTTAGCCAAAAACATTCAGTACTTC.

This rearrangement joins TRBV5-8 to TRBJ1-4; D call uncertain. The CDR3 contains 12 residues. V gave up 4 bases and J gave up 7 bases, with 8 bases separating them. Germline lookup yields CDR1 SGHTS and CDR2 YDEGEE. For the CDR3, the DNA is TGTGCCAGCAGCCTTGACGTTGAAAAACTGTTTTTT. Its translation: CASSLDVEKLFF.

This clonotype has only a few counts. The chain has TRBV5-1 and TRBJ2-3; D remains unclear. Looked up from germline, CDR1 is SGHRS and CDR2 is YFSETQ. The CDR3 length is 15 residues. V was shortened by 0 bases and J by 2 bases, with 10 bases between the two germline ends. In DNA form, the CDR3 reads TGCGCCAGCAGCTTGGAGGCCCCACTCACAGATACGCAGTATTTT. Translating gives CASSLEAPLTDTQYF.

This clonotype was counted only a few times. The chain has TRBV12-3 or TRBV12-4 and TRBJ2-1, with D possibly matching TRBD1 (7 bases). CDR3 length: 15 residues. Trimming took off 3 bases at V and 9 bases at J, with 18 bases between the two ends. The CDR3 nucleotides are TGTGCCAGCAGTTTGGAGGGGGCCTTTATGGGTGAGCAGTTCTTC. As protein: CASSLEGAFMGEQFF.

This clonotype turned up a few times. The DNA of the CDR3 is TGTGCCAGCAGCAGGGGGGCGGAACCTCAAGAGACCCAGTACTTC. This translates into CASSRGAEPQETQYF. The rearrangement joins TRBV7-9 to TRBJ2-5; D may be TRBD1 or TRBD2 (6 bases each). The CDR3 runs 15 residues. V dropped 5 bases and J dropped 2 bases, with 15 bases sitting between them. From germline, CDR1 is SEHNR and CDR2 FQNEAQ (reference sequence).

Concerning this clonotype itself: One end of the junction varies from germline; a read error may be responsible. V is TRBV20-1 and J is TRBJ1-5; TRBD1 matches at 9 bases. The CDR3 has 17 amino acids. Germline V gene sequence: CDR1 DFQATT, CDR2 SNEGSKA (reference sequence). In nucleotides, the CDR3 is TGCTGTGCTAGGATCATAACAGGGGGCAATAGCAATCAGCCCCAGCATTTT. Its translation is CCARIITGGNSNQPQHF.

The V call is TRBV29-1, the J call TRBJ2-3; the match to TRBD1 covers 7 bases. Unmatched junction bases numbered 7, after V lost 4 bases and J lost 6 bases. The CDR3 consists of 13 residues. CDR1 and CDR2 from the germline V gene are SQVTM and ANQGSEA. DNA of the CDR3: TGCAGCGTTGGACAGGGAGTTTGGGATACGCAGTATTTT. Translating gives CSVGQGVWDTQYF.

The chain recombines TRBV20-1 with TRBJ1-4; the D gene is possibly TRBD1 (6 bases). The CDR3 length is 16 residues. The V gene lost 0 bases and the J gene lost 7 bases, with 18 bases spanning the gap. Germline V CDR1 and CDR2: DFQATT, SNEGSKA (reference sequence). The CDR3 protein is CSARDAFGQRFEKLFF. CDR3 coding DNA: TGCAGTGCTAGAGATGCTTTCGGACAGCGTTTTGAAAAACTGTTTTTT.

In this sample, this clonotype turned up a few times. The CDR3 loop is CASSPLSGGAYEQFF. The CDR3 bases are TGTGCCAGCAGTCCCCTTAGCGGGGGGGCTTATGAGCAGTTCTTC. V gene TRBV28 combines with J gene TRBJ2-1; TRBD2 agrees at 11 bases. J gave up 8 bases and V 5 bases, and 8 bases lay outside the gene matches. The CDR3 is made up of 15 amino acids. Looked up from germline, CDR1 is MDHEN and CDR2 is SYDVKM.

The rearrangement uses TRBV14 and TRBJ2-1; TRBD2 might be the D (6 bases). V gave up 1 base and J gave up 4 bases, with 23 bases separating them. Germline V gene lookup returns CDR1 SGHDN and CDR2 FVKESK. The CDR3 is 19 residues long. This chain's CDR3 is CASSQGRLKIGGVYNEQFF. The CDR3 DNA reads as TGTGCCAGCAGCCAAGGGCGGTTAAAGATCGGCGGGGTATACAATGAGCAGTTCTTC. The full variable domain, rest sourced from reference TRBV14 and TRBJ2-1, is EAGVTQFPSHSVIEKGQTVTLRCDPISGHDNLYWYRRVMGKEIKFLLHFVKESKQDESGMPNNRFLAERTGGTYSTLKVQPAELEDSGVYFCASSQGRLKIGGVYNEQFFGPGTRLTVL.

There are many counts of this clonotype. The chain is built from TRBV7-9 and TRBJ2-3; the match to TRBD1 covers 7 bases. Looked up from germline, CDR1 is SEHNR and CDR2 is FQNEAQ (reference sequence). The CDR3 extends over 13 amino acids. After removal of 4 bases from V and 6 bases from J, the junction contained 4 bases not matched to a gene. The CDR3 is CASSSDRVDTQYF. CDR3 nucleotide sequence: TGTGCCAGCAGCTCTGACAGGGTGGATACGCAGTATTTT.

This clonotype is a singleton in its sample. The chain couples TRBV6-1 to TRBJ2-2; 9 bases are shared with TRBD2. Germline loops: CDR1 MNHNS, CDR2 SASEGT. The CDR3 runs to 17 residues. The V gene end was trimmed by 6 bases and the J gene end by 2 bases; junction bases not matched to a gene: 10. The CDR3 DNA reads TGTGCCAGCAGGACCGCCAGCGGGGGGATCAACACCGGGGAGCTGTTTTTT. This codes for CASRTASGGINTGELFF.

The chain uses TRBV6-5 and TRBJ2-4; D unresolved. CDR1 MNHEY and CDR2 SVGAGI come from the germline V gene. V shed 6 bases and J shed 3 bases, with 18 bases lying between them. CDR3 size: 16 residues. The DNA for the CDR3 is TGTGCCAGCAGCTACGGTAGAGGACGGGTCAAAAACATTCAGTACTTC. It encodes CASSYGRGRVKNIQYF.

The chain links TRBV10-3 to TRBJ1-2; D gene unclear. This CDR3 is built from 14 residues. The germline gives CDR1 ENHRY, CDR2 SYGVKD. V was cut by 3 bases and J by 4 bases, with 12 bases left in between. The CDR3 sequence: CAISDGTSGYGYTF. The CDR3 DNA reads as TGTGCCATCAGTGATGGTACTTCGGGCTATGGCTACACCTTC.

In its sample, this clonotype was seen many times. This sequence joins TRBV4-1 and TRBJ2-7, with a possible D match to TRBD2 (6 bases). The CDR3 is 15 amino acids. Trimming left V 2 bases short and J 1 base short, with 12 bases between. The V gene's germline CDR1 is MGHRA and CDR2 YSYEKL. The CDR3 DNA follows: TGCGCCAGCAGCCAAATAGCGGATTCGTCCTACGAGCAGTACTTC. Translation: CASSQIADSSYEQYF.

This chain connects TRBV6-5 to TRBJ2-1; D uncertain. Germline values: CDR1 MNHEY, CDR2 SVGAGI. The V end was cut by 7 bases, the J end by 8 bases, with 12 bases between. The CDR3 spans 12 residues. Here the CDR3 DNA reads TGTGCCAGCACCACTCTGGGTGATGAGCAGTTCTTC. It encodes CASTTLGDEQFF.

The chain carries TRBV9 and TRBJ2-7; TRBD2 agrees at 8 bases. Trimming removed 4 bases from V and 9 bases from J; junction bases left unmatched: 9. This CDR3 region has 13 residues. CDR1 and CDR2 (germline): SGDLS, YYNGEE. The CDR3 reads CASSPLPGTRQYF. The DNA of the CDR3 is TGTGCCAGCAGCCCCCTTCCCGGGACTAGGCAGTACTTC.

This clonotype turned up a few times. The CDR3, as DNA: TGTGCCAGTAGGTTAAACGGGGGGCATGAGCAGTTCTTC. It yields the protein CASRLNGGHEQFF. The chain combines TRBV19 with TRBJ2-1, with D perhaps matching TRBD2 (7 bases). V gave up 6 bases and J gave up 8 bases, with 14 bases separating them. From germline, CDR1 is LNHDA and CDR2 SQIVND (reference sequence). The CDR3 totals 13 residues.

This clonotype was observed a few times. CDR3 amino acids: CASSPWGTNEQFF. The CDR3 bases are TGTGCCAGCAGCCCTTGGGGCACCAATGAGCAGTTCTTC. The chain uses TRBV5-5 and TRBJ2-1; D might be TRBD1 (5 bases). CDR1 and CDR2 from the germline V gene are SGHKS and YYEKEE (reference sequence). The CDR3 has 13 residues. V was trimmed by 4 bases and J by 6 bases, leaving 11 bases between them.

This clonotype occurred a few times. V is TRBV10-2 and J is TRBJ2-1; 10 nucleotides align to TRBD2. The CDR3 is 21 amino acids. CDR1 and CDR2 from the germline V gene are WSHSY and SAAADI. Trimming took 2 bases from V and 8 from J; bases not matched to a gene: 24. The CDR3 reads CASSEGWPSGGAQPLGYEQFF. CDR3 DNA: TGCGCCAGCAGTGAGGGATGGCCTAGCGGGGGAGCACAACCCCTTGGGTATGAGCAGTTCTTC.

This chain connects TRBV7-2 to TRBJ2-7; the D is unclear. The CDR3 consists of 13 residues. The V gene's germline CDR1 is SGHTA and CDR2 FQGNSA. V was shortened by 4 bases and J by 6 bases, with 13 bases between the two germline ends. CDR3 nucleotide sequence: TGTGCCAGCAGCTCCGTGACACTCGGCGAGCAGTACTTC. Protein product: CASSSVTLGEQYF.

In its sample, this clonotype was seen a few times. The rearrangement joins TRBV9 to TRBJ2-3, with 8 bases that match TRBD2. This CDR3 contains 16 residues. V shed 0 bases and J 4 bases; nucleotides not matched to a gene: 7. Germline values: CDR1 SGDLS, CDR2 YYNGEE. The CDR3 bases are TGTGCCAGCAGCGTAGTTTCGGGGGGGACCGCAGATACGCAGTATTTT. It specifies CASSVVSGGTADTQYF.

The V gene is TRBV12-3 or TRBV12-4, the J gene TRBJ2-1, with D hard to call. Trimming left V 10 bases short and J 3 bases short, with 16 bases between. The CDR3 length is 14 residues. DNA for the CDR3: TGTGCCAACAAGACGGCGGCTTACTACAATGAGCAGTTCTTC. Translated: CANKTAAYYNEQFF.

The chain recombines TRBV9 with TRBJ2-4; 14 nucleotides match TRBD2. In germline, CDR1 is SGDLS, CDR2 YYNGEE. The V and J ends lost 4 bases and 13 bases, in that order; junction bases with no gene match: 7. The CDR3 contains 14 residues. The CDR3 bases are TGTGCCAGCAGCACGGGACTAGCGGGGGTCAGGCAGTACTTC. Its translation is CASSTGLAGVRQYF.

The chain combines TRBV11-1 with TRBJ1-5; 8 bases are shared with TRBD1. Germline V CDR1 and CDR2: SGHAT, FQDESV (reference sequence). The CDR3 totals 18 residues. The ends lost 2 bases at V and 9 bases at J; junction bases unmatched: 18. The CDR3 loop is CASSLKMGGQVQGGPQHF. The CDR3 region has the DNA TGTGCCAGCAGCTTAAAAATGGGGGGACAGGTCCAAGGAGGGCCCCAGCATTTT.

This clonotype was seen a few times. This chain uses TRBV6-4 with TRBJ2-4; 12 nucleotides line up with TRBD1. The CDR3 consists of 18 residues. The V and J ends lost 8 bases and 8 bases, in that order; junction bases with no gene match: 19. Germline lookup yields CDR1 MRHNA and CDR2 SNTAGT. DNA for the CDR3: TGTGCCAGCCGATCTAAGGCCGGGACAGGGGGCTTTCGGGACATTCAGTACTTC. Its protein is CASRSKAGTGGFRDIQYF.

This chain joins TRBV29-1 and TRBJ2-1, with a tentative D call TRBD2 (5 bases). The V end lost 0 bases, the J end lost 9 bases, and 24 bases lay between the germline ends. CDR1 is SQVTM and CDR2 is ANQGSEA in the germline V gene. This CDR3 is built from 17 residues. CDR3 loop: CSVEDPGYANHAGEQFF. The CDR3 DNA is TGCAGCGTTGAAGATCCTGGGTACGCTAATCATGCGGGTGAGCAGTTCTTC.

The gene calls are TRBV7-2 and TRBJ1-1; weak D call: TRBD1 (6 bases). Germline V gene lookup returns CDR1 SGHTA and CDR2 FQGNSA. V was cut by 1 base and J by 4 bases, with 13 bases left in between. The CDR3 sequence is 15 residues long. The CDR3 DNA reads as TGTGCCAGCAGCTTAGGGACCGCAGGGGTCACTGAAGCTTTCTTT. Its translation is CASSLGTAGVTEAFF.

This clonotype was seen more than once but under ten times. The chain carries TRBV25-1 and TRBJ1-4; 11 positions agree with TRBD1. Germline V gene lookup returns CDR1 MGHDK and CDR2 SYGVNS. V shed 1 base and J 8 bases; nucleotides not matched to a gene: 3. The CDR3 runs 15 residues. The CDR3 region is CASSELGQGEEKLFF. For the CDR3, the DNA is TGTGCCAGCAGTGAATTGGGACAGGGGGAAGAAAAACTGTTTTTT.